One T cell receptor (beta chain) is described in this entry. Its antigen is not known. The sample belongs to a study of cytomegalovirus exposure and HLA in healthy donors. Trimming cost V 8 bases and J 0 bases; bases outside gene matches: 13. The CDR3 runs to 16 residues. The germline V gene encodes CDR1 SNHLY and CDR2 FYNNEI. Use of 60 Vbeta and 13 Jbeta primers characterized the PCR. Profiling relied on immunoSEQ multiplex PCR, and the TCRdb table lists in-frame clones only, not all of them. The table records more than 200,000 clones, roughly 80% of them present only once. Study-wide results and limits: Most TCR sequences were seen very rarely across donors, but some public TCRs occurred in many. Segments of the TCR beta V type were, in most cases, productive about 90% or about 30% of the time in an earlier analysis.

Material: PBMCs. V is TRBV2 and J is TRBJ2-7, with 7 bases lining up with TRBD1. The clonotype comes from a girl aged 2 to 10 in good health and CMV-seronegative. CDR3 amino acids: CASAVQSRTGSYEQYF. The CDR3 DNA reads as TGTGCCAGCGCAGTGCAGTCGAGGACAGGCTCCTACGAGCAGTACTTC.